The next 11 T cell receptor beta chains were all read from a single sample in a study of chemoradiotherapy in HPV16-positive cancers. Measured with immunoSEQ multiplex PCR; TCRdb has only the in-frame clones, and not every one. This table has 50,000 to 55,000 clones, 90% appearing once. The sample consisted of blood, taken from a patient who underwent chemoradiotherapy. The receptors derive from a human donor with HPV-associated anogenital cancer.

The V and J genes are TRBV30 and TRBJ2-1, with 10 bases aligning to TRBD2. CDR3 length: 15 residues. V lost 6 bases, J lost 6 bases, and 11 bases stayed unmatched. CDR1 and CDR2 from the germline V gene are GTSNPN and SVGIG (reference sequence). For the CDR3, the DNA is TGTGCCTGTAACTTAGCGGGGGGCTTCTGCAATGAGCAGTTCTTC. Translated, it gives CACNLAGGFCNEQFF. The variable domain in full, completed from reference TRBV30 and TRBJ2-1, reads SQTIHQWPATLVQPVGSPLSLECTVEGTSNPNLYWYRQAAGRGLQLLFYSVGIGQISSEVPQNLSASRPQDRQFILSSKKLLLSDSGFYLCACNLAGGFCNEQFFGPGTRLTVL.

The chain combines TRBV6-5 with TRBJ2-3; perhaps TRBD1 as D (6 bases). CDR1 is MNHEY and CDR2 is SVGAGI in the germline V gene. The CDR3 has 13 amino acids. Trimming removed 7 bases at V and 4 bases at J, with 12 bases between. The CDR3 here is CASTRGRSDTQYF. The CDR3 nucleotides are TGTGCCAGCACCAGGGGACGGTCAGATACGCAGTATTTT.

CDR3 nucleotides: TGTGCCAGCAGCGTAGTCGACGTTTATGGGGAGCAGTACTTC. Translation gives CASSVVDVYGEQYF. The chain employs TRBV9 and TRBJ2-7; D uncertain. The CDR3 is 14 amino acids. Germline lookup yields CDR1 SGDLS and CDR2 YYNGEE. V was trimmed by 0 bases and J by 7 bases, leaving 14 bases between them.

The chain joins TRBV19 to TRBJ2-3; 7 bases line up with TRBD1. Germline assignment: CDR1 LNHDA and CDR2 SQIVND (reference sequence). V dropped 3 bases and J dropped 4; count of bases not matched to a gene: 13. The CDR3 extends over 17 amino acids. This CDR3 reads CASSISFTGDSPDTQYF. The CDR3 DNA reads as TGTGCCAGTAGTATTTCTTTTACCGGGGACAGTCCAGATACGCAGTATTTT.

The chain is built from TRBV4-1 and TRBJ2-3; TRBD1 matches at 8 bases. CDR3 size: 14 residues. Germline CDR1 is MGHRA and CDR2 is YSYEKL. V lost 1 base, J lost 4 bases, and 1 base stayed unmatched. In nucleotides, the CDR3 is TGCGCCAGCAGCCAAGGACAGGGGCCAGATACGCAGTATTTT. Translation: CASSQGQGPDTQYF.

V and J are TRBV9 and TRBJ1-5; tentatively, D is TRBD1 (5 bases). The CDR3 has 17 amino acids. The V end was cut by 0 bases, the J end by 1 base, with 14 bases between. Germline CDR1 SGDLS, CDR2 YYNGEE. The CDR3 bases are TGTGCCAGCAGCGTAGGGGGGATTCGCGCGAGCAATCAGCCCCAGCATTTT. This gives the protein CASSVGGIRASNQPQHF.

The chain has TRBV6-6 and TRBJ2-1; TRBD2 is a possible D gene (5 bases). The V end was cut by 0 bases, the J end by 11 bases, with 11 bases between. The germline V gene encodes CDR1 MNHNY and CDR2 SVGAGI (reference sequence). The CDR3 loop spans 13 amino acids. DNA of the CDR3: TGTGCCAGCAGTTACTCGACTACCACTAAGCAGTTCTTC. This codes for CASSYSTTTKQFF.

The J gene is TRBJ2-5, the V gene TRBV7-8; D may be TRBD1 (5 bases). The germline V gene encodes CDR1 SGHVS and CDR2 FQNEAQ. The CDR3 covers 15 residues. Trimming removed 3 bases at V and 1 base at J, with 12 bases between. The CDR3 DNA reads TGTGCCAGCAGCTTGGGGCAGAACTTCCAAGAGACCCAGTACTTC. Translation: CASSLGQNFQETQYF.

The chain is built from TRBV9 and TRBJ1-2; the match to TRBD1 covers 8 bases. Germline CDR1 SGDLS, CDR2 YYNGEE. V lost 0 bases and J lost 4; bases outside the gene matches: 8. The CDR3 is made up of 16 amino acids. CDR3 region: CASSVGQGAEGYGYTF. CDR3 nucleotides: TGTGCCAGCAGCGTAGGGCAGGGGGCCGAGGGCTATGGCTACACCTTC.

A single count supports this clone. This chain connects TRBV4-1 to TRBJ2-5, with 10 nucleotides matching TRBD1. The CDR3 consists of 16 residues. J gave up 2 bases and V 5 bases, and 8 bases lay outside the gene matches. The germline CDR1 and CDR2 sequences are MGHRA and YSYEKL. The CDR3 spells CASSGDRGRGQETQYF. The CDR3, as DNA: TGCGCCAGCAGCGGAGACAGGGGGCGCGGGCAAGAGACCCAGTACTTC.

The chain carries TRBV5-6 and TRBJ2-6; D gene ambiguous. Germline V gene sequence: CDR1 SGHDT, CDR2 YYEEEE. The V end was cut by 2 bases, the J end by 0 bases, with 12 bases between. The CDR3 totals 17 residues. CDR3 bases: TGTGCCAGCAGCTTACTGCAGGTCCACTCTGGGGCCAACGTCCTGACTTTC. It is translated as CASSLLQVHSGANVLTF.